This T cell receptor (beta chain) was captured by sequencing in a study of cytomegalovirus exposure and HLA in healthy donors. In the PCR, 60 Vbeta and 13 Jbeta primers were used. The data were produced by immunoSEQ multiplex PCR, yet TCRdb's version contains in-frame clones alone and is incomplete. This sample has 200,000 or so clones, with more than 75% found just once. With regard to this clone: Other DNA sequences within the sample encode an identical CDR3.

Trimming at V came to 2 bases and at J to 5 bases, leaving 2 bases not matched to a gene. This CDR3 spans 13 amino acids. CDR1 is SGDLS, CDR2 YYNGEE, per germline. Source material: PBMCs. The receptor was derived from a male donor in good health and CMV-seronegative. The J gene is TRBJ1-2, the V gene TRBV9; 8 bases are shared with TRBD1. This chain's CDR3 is CASSVGQGYGYTF. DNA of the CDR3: TGTGCCAGCAGCGTTGGACAGGGATATGGCTACACCTTC.